The rows below give T cell receptor beta chains drawn from one sample of a study of immune evolution from preneoplasia to lung adenocarcinoma. Method: immunoSEQ multiplex PCR; TCRdb's copy keeps in-frame clones and lacks some. The sample contains more than 4,000 clones, 65% to 85% of which appear only once. The source material was FFPE minimally invasive lung adenocarcinoma tissue. These receptors were taken from a person between 45 and 75 years old with lung adenocarcinoma. Each CDR3 is given with its conserved first and last residue. The D gene is left open where the match is weak. The size entry is marked missing in some rows and otherwise reads once, few, many or a size class.

>TRBV12-2|.|.|TRBJ1-3
TGTGCAAGTCGCGGGGACAGAAATTCTGGAAACACCATATATTTT
CASRGDRNSGNTIYF
>TRBV2|.|.|TRBJ1-4
TGTGCCAGCGAATACCTAGCTAATGAAAAACTGTTTTTT
CASEYLANEKLFF
>TRBV7-9|TRBD1|few|TRBJ1-4
TGTGCCAGCAGCTTTCCCAAAACGGGACAGGGGGCCGCTAATGAAAAACTGTTTTTT
CASSFPKTGQGAANEKLFF
>TRBV4-1|.|.|TRBJ2-7
TGCGCCAGCAGCCAAGACCCTTACCTACATCGGGCTGAGCAGTACTTC
CASSQDPYLHRAEQYF
>TRBV9|.|few|TRBJ2-7
TGTGCCAGCAGCGTAGCTGGCCACGAGCAGTACTTC
CASSVAGHEQYF
>TRBV6-5|.|.|TRBJ2-7
TGTGCCAGCAGTGCTCAGGTTTCCCACGAGCAGTACTTC
CASSAQVSHEQYF
>TRBV5-1|TRBD1|.|TRBJ1-2
TGCGCCAGCAGCGTCGGGACAGCTCCTGGCTACACCTTC
CASSVGTAPGYTF
>TRBV28|.|.|TRBJ2-7
TGTGCCAGCAGTTTAGGGTTGGAACGGGCCTACGAGCAGTACTTC
CASSLGLERAYEQYF
>TRBV11-2|TRBD2|.|TRBJ2-5
TGTGCCAGCAGCCCAACTGTACTAGCGGGAGGAGAGACCCAGTACTTC
CASSPTVLAGGETQYF
>TRBV21-1|.|.|TRBJ1-4
TGTGCCAGCAGCTTGCAGGGAAGGGCTAATGAAAAACTGTTTTTT
CASSLQGRANEKLFF
>TRBV7-6|.|.|TRBJ2-7
TGTGCCAGCAGCTTACAAGGGGTCCAATCTTACGAGCAGTACTTC
CASSLQGVQSYEQYF
>TRBV6-6|.|.|TRBJ2-7
TGTGCCAGCACAAGAAGCGAATCCTACGAGCAGTACTTC
CASTRSESYEQYF
>TRBV7-8|.|once|TRBJ2-3
TGTGCCAGCAGCTTAGTGCTGGGAGTGGGAGATACGCAGTATTTT
CASSLVLGVGDTQYF
>TRBV6-6|.|.|TRBJ2-5
TGTGCCAGCAGTTACGGGGGGGAGACCCAGTACTTC
CASSYGGETQYF
>TRBV28|.|few|TRBJ2-6
TGTGCCAGCAGGGGAGTTGGGGCCAACGTCCTGACTTTC
CASRGVGANVLTF
>TRBV19|TRBD2|.|TRBJ2-1
TGTGCCAGTAGCACTAGCGGGAGGGCCGAGTTCTTC
CASSTSGRAEFF
>TRBV27|.|.|TRBJ2-7
TGTGCCAGCTCAACCGCAAACGAGTGGTACGAGCAGTACTTC
CASSTANEWYEQYF
>TRBV9|TRBD1|.|TRBJ1-4
TGTGCCAGCAGCGAGGGACAGGGTGTGTCTAATGAAAAACTGTTTTTT
CASSEGQGVSNEKLFF
>TRBV4-1|TRBD1|.|TRBJ1-1
TGCGCCAGCAGCCAACCGCAGGACAGGACTGAAGCTTTCTTT
CASSQPQDRTEAFF
>TRBV6-1|.|once|TRBJ1-5
TGTGCCAGCAGTGGCCGGACGGGTCAAAATAGCAATCAGCCCCAGCATTTT
CASSGRTGQNSNQPQHF
>TRBV4-3|.|.|TRBJ1-2
TGCGCCAGCAGCCAAGCACAGGGCCAAGTTAACTATGGCTACACCTTC
CASSQAQGQVNYGYTF
>TRBV29-1|TRBD2|.|TRBJ2-1
TGCAGCGTTGATCTCCCAGCGGGGATCTCCTACAATGAGCAGTTCTTC
CSVDLPAGISYNEQFF
>TRBV27|TRBD2|few|TRBJ2-7
TGTGCCAGCCGACTAGCGGTCACCTACGAGCAGTACTTC
CASRLAVTYEQYF
>TRBV7-9|.|.|TRBJ2-3
TGTGCCAGCAGCCCTCGGGGCGGGGATGGAGATACGCAGTATTTT
CASSPRGGDGDTQYF
>TRBV30|.|few|TRBJ2-3
TGTGCCTGGACCCCGTTGAGCACAGATACGCAGTATTTT
CAWTPLSTDTQYF
>TRBV6-5|.|.|TRBJ1-2
TGTGCCAGCAGTTCCGAGGGACGAAACTATGGCTACACCTTC
CASSSEGRNYGYTF
>TRBV6-6|TRBD1|.|TRBJ2-1
TGTGCCAGCAGTTGGCAGGGGGCCTACAATGAGCAGTTCTTC
CASSWQGAYNEQFF
>TRBV4-2|TRBD2|few|TRBJ2-2
TGTGCCAGCAGCCAAGCAGATCTGACTAGCGGCACCGGGGAGCTGTTTTTT
CASSQADLTSGTGELFF
>TRBV28|.|.|TRBJ1-4
TGTGCCAGCAGGGAGGGCGGGGAAAAACTGTTTTTT
CASREGGEKLFF
>TRBV4-1|.|.|TRBJ1-2
TGCGCCAGCAGCCAAGAAATATCGGTGGGGGGATTCGGGGGCTACACCTTC
CASSQEISVGGFGGYTF
>TRBV6-5|.|.|TRBJ1-1
TGTGCCAGCAGAAGGGGCGTGAACACTGAAGCTTTCTTT
CASRRGVNTEAFF